A selection of T cell receptor beta chains follows, all from one sample in a study of breast tumors, draining lymph nodes, adjacent tissues. Using its own MiXCR run on the multiplex PCR reads, TCRdb lists one record per CDR3 protein. The sample lists 150,000 to 200,000 distinct CDR3 sequences; roughly 29% were seen once. Sequenced input: axillary lymph node tissue. The receptors shown here come from a female donor with breast cancer. Some clones in this sample may be carry-over from other donors' samples. Both conserved end residues are part of each CDR3. D genes are given only for firm matches. The size of a clone is reported for some rows only, either as once, few or many, or as a class for expanded clones.

abundance	v_gene	j_gene	d_gene	CDR3aa	CDR3nt
many	TRBV15	TRBJ2-4	NA	CATSINRQNIQYF	TGTGCCACCAGCATTAACAGACAAAACATTCAGTACTTC
NA	TRBV3-1	TRBJ2-7	TRBD2	CASSQGGGDYEQYF	TGTGCCAGCAGCCAAGGCGGGGGGGACTACGAGCAGTACTTC
many	TRBV28	TRBJ1-4	NA	CASSLPGDEKLFF	TGTGCCAGCAGTTTACCAGGGGACGAAAAACTGTTTTTT
many	TRBV5-1	TRBJ1-2	TRBD1	CASRDQGGANYGYTF	TGCGCCAGCAGAGATCAGGGGGGTGCTAACTATGGCTACACCTTC
many	TRBV4-2	TRBJ1-2	NA	CASSQDNRDYGYTF	TGTGCCAGCAGCCAAGATAACCGAGACTATGGCTACACCTTC
many	TRBV6-2/TRBV6-3	TRBJ2-7	NA	CASRSSRDTYEQYF	TGTGCCAGCAGGTCATCCCGGGACACCTACGAGCAGTACTTC
many	TRBV12-3/TRBV12-4	TRBJ2-3	TRBD2	CASSGLSGKLDTQYF	TGTGCCAGCTCAGGGCTCAGCGGGAAATTAGATACGCAGTATTTT
many	TRBV24-1	TRBJ2-1	NA	CATSDMGASYNEQFF	TGTGCCACCAGTGATATGGGGGCTTCCTACAATGAGCAGTTCTTC
NA	TRBV18	TRBJ1-1	NA	CASSRYRDEAFF	TGTGCCAGCTCACGTTACAGGGATGAAGCTTTCTTT
many	TRBV6-6	TRBJ2-1	TRBD2	CASSPPGLANEQFF	TGTGCCAGCAGTCCCCCGGGACTAGCGAATGAGCAGTTCTTC
many	TRBV15	TRBJ1-5	NA	CATSRDGVSNQPQHF	TGTGCCACCAGCAGAGACGGGGTTAGCAATCAGCCCCAGCATTTT
NA	TRBV12-5	TRBJ2-3	TRBD2	CASTSGGDNEQYF	TGTGCCAGCACCTCGGGGGGGGACAATGAGCAGTATTTT
many	TRBV4-2	TRBJ1-1	NA	CASSQGQGRGTEAFF	TGTGCCAGCAGCCAAGGGCAGGGCCGGGGCACTGAAGCTTTCTTT
many	TRBV2	TRBJ2-5	TRBD2	CASRGLAGFQETQYF	TGTGCCAGCAGGGGACTAGCGGGATTCCAAGAGACCCAGTACTTC
many	TRBV20-1	TRBJ2-5	NA	CSARDPRGGETQYF	TGCAGTGCTAGAGATCCCAGGGGCGGTGAGACCCAGTACTTC
few	TRBV6-1	TRBJ1-5	TRBD1	CASNADRAFYSNQPQHF	TGTGCCAGCAACGCGGACAGGGCGTTTTATAGCAATCAGCCCCAGCATTTT
many	TRBV18	TRBJ2-3	NA	CASSPPGITDTQYF	TGTGCCAGCTCACCCCCGGGGATCACAGATACGCAGTATTTT
NA	TRBV10-3	TRBJ2-7	NA	CAISPGQLTYEQYF	TGTGCCATCAGCCCGGGACAATTGACCTACGAGCAGTACTTC
many	TRBV7-3	TRBJ2-7	TRBD2	CASSLIAGGSYEQYF	TGTGCCAGCAGCTTGATAGCGGGAGGGTCCTACGAGCAGTACTTC
NA	TRBV20-1	TRBJ2-5	NA	CSAAGLKETPYF	TGCAGTGCCGCGGGACTCAAAGAGACCCCGTATTTC
many	TRBV5-8	TRBJ1-5	TRBD1	CASSRGQTSNQPQHF	TGTGCCAGCAGCCGGGGACAGACCAGCAATCAGCCCCAGCATTTT
many	TRBV2	TRBJ1-3	TRBD1	CASRPGQGMTASSGNTIYF	TGTGCCAGCAGGCCCGGACAGGGAATGACGGCGAGTTCTGGAAACACCATATATTTT
many	TRBV30	TRBJ2-3	NA	CAWIPGSSWADTQYF	TGTGCCTGGATCCCCGGCTCCTCTTGGGCAGATACGCAGTATTTT
many	TRBV15	TRBJ2-2	TRBD2	CATSFKRGTGELFF	TGTGCCACCAGCTTCAAGCGGGGAACCGGGGAGCTGTTTTTT
many	TRBV3-1	TRBJ1-3	NA	CASSQGFHSSGNTIYF	TGTGCCAGCAGCCAGGGTTTCCACAGCTCTGGAAACACCATATATTTT
NA	TRBV7-9	TRBJ1-2	TRBD1	CASSPDRGRTGYTF	TGTGCCAGCAGCCCGGACAGGGGGCGAACTGGCTACACCTTC
many	TRBV20-1	TRBJ2-1	NA	CSAHLVREQFF	TGCAGTGCTCACCTCGTGAGGGAGCAGTTCTTC
many	TRBV18	TRBJ2-3	TRBD2	CASSPWTSGTDTQYF	TGTGCCAGCTCACCATGGACTAGCGGCACAGATACGCAGTATTTT
NA	TRBV5-1	TRBJ1-2	TRBD1	CASGLSRPGQGADGYTF	TGCGCCAGCGGCTTGAGCAGACCGGGACAGGGAGCTGATGGCTACACCTTC
NA	TRBV4-1	TRBJ1-1	NA	CASSQDRWVNTEAFF	TGCGCCAGCAGCCAAGATCGGTGGGTGAACACTGAAGCTTTCTTT
NA	TRBV25-1	TRBJ1-5	TRBD1	CARDYGTGGNQPQHF	TGTGCTAGAGATTACGGGACAGGGGGCAATCAGCCCCAGCATTTT
NA	TRBV29-1	TRBJ1-2	NA	CSVEGRDSGEYYGYTF	TGCAGCGTTGAAGGCCGGGATTCCGGCGAGTACTATGGCTACACCTTC
many	TRBV29-1	TRBJ2-1	TRBD2	CSVRTSGKVEQFF	TGCAGCGTTCGGACTAGCGGGAAAGTTGAGCAGTTCTTC
many	TRBV20-1	TRBJ2-3	TRBD2	CSARGGRTQYF	TGCAGTGCCCGCGGGGGGCGAACGCAGTATTTT
many	TRBV20-1	TRBJ1-2	NA	CSARIGVANYGYTF	TGCAGTGCTAGAATCGGGGTGGCTAACTATGGCTACACCTTC
many	TRBV24-1	TRBJ2-1	TRBD2	CATSAAGGRYRGEQFF	TGTGCCACCAGTGCGGCGGGAGGACGATATCGAGGTGAGCAGTTCTTC
many	TRBV19	TRBJ2-2	NA	CASPLVPAGNRELFF	TGTGCCAGTCCCTTAGTTCCGGCAGGGAATCGGGAGCTGTTTTTT
many	TRBV14	TRBJ2-6	TRBD1	CANSQVRAGGALYSGANVLTF	TGTGCCAACAGCCAAGTCAGGGCAGGGGGCGCCCTTTACTCTGGGGCCAACGTCCTGACTTTC
many	TRBV9	TRBJ2-1	TRBD1	CASSVGRTGSASRYNEQFF	TGTGCCAGCAGCGTAGGTAGGACAGGATCCGCTTCGAGGTACAATGAGCAGTTCTTC
NA	TRBV7-8	TRBJ1-4	TRBD1	CASSPQTGRGNEKLFF	TGTGCCAGCAGCCCTCAGACAGGGAGGGGTAATGAAAAACTGTTTTTT
many	TRBV19	TRBJ1-2	NA	CASSRGATYGYTF	TGTGCCAGTAGTAGAGGGGCAACCTATGGCTACACCTTC
many	TRBV11-2	TRBJ2-2	TRBD2	CASSLGGYYTGELFF	TGTGCCAGCAGCCTGGGGGGGTATTACACCGGGGAGCTGTTTTTT
NA	TRBV20-1	TRBJ1-5	NA	CSARGGGTNNEPQHF	TGCAGTGCTAGAGGGGGGGGAACCAACAATGAGCCCCAGCATTTT